One sample yielded the 25 T cell receptor beta chains listed below, sequenced in a study of blood T cell repertoires in COVID-19. This table comes from immunoSEQ multiplex PCR, and its TCRdb copy is limited to in-frame clones, with some not included. The sample lists approximately 330,000 clones, approximately 90% occurring once. Sequencing input: peripheral blood. These receptors all stem from a man aged 25 to 40 with COVID-19, enrolled during active disease.

This clone was found a few times. V usage is TRBV10-1 and J usage is TRBJ2-1, with 8 nucleotides matching TRBD2. This CDR3 is 14 amino acids long. Trimming cost V 10 bases and J 6 bases; bases outside gene matches: 11. The V gene's germline CDR1 is WNHNN and CDR2 SYGVQD (reference sequence). Here the CDR3 reads CATRTQRGLNEQFF. The CDR3 DNA sequence: TGCGCCACCCGGACCCAGCGGGGGCTCAATGAGCAGTTCTTC.

V usage is TRBV9 and J usage is TRBJ2-4, with 8 nucleotides matching TRBD2. The CDR3 extends over 16 amino acids. Germline CDR1 SGDLS, CDR2 YYNGEE. Trimming removed 1 base from V and 6 bases from J; junction bases left unmatched: 9. The CDR3 spells CASSVTSSGGGNIQYF. In nucleotides, the CDR3 is TGTGCCAGCAGCGTAACCTCCTCCGGGGGGGGAAACATTCAGTACTTC.

The V gene is TRBV4-3, the J gene TRBJ1-2, with D maybe TRBD1 (5 bases). Trimming cost V 4 bases and J 6 bases, with 15 bases left between them. This CDR3 is built from 14 residues. Per germline, CDR1 LGHNA and CDR2 YSLEER. The CDR3 here is CASSLEQGADGYTF. The CDR3 DNA reads TGCGCCAGCAGCCTAGAACAAGGGGCAGATGGCTACACCTTC.

The V and J genes are TRBV6-5 and TRBJ2-7, with D possibly TRBD2 on 5 matching bases. This CDR3 is built from 15 residues. Germline-derived CDR1 and CDR2 are MNHEY and SVGAGI. Trimming left V 7 bases short and J 3 bases short, with 19 bases between. CDR3 bases: TGTGCCAGCACCCCCCGGGGTCAACGGTACTACGAGCAGTACTTC. Protein: CASTPRGQRYYEQYF.

The chain carries TRBV27 and TRBJ2-6, with a weak D call TRBD1 (5 bases). The CDR3 sequence is 16 residues long. Germline assignment: CDR1 MNHEY and CDR2 SMNVEV (reference sequence). Deletions cut 5 bases from V and 1 base from J, with 12 bases between. CDR3 loop: CASSPPRQSGANVLTF. The CDR3 region has the DNA TGTGCCAGCAGTCCCCCCCGACAGTCTGGGGCCAACGTCCTGACTTTC. The full variable domain, with the rest looked up from reference TRBV27 and TRBJ2-6, is EAQVTQNPRYLITVTGKKLTVTCSQNMNHEYMSWYRQDPGLGLRQIYYSMNVEVTDKGDVPEGYKVSRKEKRNFPLILESPSPNQTSLYFCASSPPRQSGANVLTFGAGSRLTVL.

The CDR3, as DNA: TGTGCCAGCAGTCTTTCGGGACTAGGTACCTACGAGCAGTACTTC. Amino acids: CASSLSGLGTYEQYF. This chain links TRBV27 with TRBJ2-7; TRBD2 matches at 8 bases. After removal of 5 bases from V and 2 bases from J, the junction contained 8 bases not matched to a gene. CDR3 size: 15 residues. CDR1 and CDR2 from the germline V gene are MNHEY and SMNVEV (reference sequence).

The rearrangement joins TRBV5-6 to TRBJ1-3; 7 bases match TRBD1. The V gene end was trimmed by 4 bases and the J gene end by 0 bases; junction bases not matched to a gene: 4. Per the germline V gene, CDR1 is SGHDT and CDR2 is YYEEEE. This CDR3 has 15 residues. The CDR3 loop is CASSPGGPSGNTIYF. The CDR3 DNA follows: TGTGCCAGCAGCCCAGGGGGTCCCTCTGGAAACACCATATATTTT.

The rearrangement joins TRBV30 to TRBJ2-3; 12 nucleotides align to TRBD2. Germline CDR1 is GTSNPN and CDR2 is SVGIG (reference sequence). CDR3 size: 17 residues. Losses at the gene ends were 6 bases for V and 3 bases for J; bases not matched to a gene: 13. The CDR3 loop reads CACKPRETSGRTDTQYF. In DNA, the CDR3 is TGTGCCTGCAAGCCGAGAGAGACTAGCGGGAGAACAGATACGCAGTATTTT. The full variable domain, with the rest looked up from reference TRBV30 and TRBJ2-3, is SQTIHQWPATLVQPVGSPLSLECTVEGTSNPNLYWYRQAAGRGLQLLFYSVGIGQISSEVPQNLSASRPQDRQFILSSKKLLLSDSGFYLCACKPRETSGRTDTQYFGPGTRLTVL.

V is TRBV10-3 and J is TRBJ2-7, with 12 bases lining up with TRBD2. The CDR3 length is 14 residues. The J segment lost 4 bases and the V segment lost 4 bases, leaving 2 bases of the junction unmatched. Germline assignment: CDR1 ENHRY and CDR2 SYGVKD. CDR3 loop: CAISGLAGEYEQYF. The CDR3, as DNA: TGTGCCATCAGTGGACTAGCGGGGGAATACGAGCAGTACTTC.

This clone was seen a handful of times. This rearrangement joins TRBV4-3 to TRBJ2-1; 9 nucleotides align to TRBD2. The CDR3 spans 15 residues. Germline V CDR1 and CDR2: LGHNA, YSLEER. J was trimmed by 4 bases and V by 1 base; bases with no gene match: 2. Here the CDR3 reads CASSQGLADYNEQFF. CDR3 sequence (DNA): TGCGCCAGCAGCCAAGGACTAGCGGATTACAATGAGCAGTTCTTC.

This clone was picked up one time. The chain links TRBV12-3 or TRBV12-4 to TRBJ1-1; D not certain. The V end lost 3 bases, the J end lost 4 bases, and 6 bases lay between the germline ends. The CDR3 consists of 12 residues. The CDR3 DNA reads as TGTGCCAGCAGTTTGGGGAGCACTGAAGCTTTCTTT. Protein: CASSLGSTEAFF.

This chain links TRBV24-1 with TRBJ1-5, with D hard to call. With 4 bases removed from V and 5 bases from J, the gap between germline ends came to 5 bases. Germline-derived CDR1 and CDR2 are KGHDR and SFDVKD. The CDR3 is 12 amino acids. CDR3 nucleotides: TGTGCCACCAGTGACCCCGATCAGCCCCAGCATTTT. Protein product: CATSDPDQPQHF.

The chain recombines TRBV5-4 with TRBJ2-7, with 7 nucleotides matching TRBD1. V lost 5 bases to trimming and J lost 4 bases; unmatched junction nucleotides: 18. CDR1 and CDR2 from the germline V gene are SGHNT and YYREEE (reference sequence). The CDR3 spans 17 residues. This CDR3 is CASSFLYRTGQEYEQYF. The CDR3 DNA reads as TGTGCCAGCAGTTTTTTATACCGGACAGGTCAAGAGTACGAGCAGTACTTC. The whole variable domain, remainder taken from reference TRBV5-4 and TRBJ2-7, is ETGVTQSPTHLIKTRGQQVTLRCSSQSGHNTVSWYQQALGQGPQFIFQYYREEENGRGNFPPRFSGLQFPNYSSELNVNALELDDSALYLCASSFLYRTGQEYEQYFGPGTRLTVT.

This clone is a singleton in its sample. CDR3 residues: CASSWGGDTQYF. In DNA, the CDR3 is TGTGCCAGCAGTTGGGGAGGGGATACGCAGTATTTT. The gene calls are TRBV6-2 or TRBV6-3 and TRBJ2-3; 7 positions match TRBD2. Germline CDR1 is MNHEY and CDR2 is SVGEGT. This CDR3 spans 12 amino acids. Trimming cost V 4 bases and J 6 bases; bases outside gene matches: 1.

The CDR3 DNA reads TGCGCCAGCAGCCAAGAGGTGGCGGGAGTTGGGTTCTCCTACGAGCAGTACTTC. It yields the protein CASSQEVAGVGFSYEQYF. The chain couples TRBV4-3 to TRBJ2-7; TRBD2 matches at 7 bases. J lost 0 bases, V lost 0 bases, and 11 bases had no gene match. Germline assignment: CDR1 LGHNA and CDR2 YSLEER. The CDR3 has 18 residues.

This clone was observed a single time. This chain connects TRBV28 to TRBJ2-7; D not resolved. V lost 3 bases to trimming and J lost 6 bases, with 6 bases between them. The CDR3 runs 11 residues. Germline loops: CDR1 MDHEN, CDR2 SYDVKM. CDR3 nucleotide sequence: TGTGCCAGCAGTTTCGCAGGCGAGCAGTACTTC. Encoded protein: CASSFAGEQYF.

The chain links TRBV28 to TRBJ1-2, with 9 nucleotides matching TRBD1. The V gene end was trimmed by 1 base and the J gene end by 4 bases; junction bases not matched to a gene: 10. From germline, CDR1 is MDHEN and CDR2 SYDVKM. This CDR3 is 17 amino acids long. The DNA of the CDR3 is TGTGCCAGCAGTTTATCTTCCCCGGGACAGGGAGTCTATGGCTACACCTTC. Amino acids: CASSLSSPGQGVYGYTF.

V gene TRBV30 combines with J gene TRBJ2-1; 9 positions agree with TRBD2. Per germline, CDR1 GTSNPN and CDR2 SVGIG (reference sequence). The CDR3 has 15 amino acids. Losses at the gene ends were 5 bases for V and 3 bases for J; bases not matched to a gene: 8. CDR3 bases: TGTGCCTGGGACTCGACTAGCGGTTTCTACAATGAGCAGTTCTTC. Translating gives CAWDSTSGFYNEQFF.

This clone was recorded a few times. The chain carries TRBV2 and TRBJ1-1, with D possibly matching TRBD1 (5 bases). CDR1 SNHLY and CDR2 FYNNEI come from the germline V gene. V gave up 5 bases and J gave up 3 bases, with 13 bases separating them. The CDR3 covers 14 residues. CDR3 region: CASSFSGLDTEAFF. CDR3 nucleotide sequence: TGTGCCAGCAGTTTCTCAGGGTTGGACACTGAAGCTTTCTTT.

V is TRBV7-2 and J is TRBJ2-5; weak D call: TRBD2 (5 bases). This CDR3 region has 15 residues. The V gene's germline CDR1 is SGHTA and CDR2 FQGNSA. V lost 0 bases, J lost 1 base, and 9 bases lay in between. The CDR3 DNA follows: TGTGCCAGCAGCTTAGCGCCAGGACTCCAAGAGACCCAGTACTTC. It encodes CASSLAPGLQETQYF.

This clone was found once. The V and J genes are TRBV6-6 and TRBJ2-5, with 9 bases lining up with TRBD2. Germline V gene lookup returns CDR1 MNHNY and CDR2 SVGAGI (reference sequence). With V trimmed by 7 bases and J by 5 bases, 5 bases remained unmatched. This CDR3 has 13 residues. The CDR3: CASNKRGDETQYF. The CDR3 region has the DNA TGTGCCAGCAACAAGCGGGGGGACGAGACCCAGTACTTC.

This clone appeared once. This chain uses TRBV27 with TRBJ2-1, with D tentatively TRBD1 (6 bases). The CDR3 runs 15 residues. Looked up from germline, CDR1 is MNHEY and CDR2 is SMNVEV (reference sequence). The germline V and J ends were trimmed by 6 bases and 3 bases, with 15 bases remaining between them. The CDR3 protein is CASRQDRRIYNEQFF. The CDR3 DNA is TGTGCCAGCAGACAAGACAGGAGGATCTACAATGAGCAGTTCTTC.

The chain links TRBV28 to TRBJ2-5; 7 bases are a match to TRBD1. J lost 1 base, V lost 4 bases, and 6 bases had no gene match. This CDR3 is built from 15 residues. Germline loops: CDR1 MDHEN, CDR2 SYDVKM. This CDR3 reads CASSSGQLSQETQYF. CDR3 DNA: TGTGCCAGCAGTTCGGGACAGTTAAGCCAAGAGACCCAGTACTTC.

The chain employs TRBV18 and TRBJ1-2, with D unclear. The V end was cut by 6 bases, the J end by 2 bases, with 10 bases between. The length of the CDR3 is 13 residues. Germline values: CDR1 KGHSH, CDR2 LQKENI. The CDR3, as DNA: TGTGCCAGCTCGGGCGGGGAAAACTATGGCTACACCTTC. It translates to CASSGGENYGYTF.

The CDR3 spells CASTRQGAGPDTQYF. The CDR3, as DNA: TGTGCCAGCACCCGACAGGGGGCAGGCCCAGATACGCAGTATTTT. The chain employs TRBV6-5 and TRBJ2-3; 10 nucleotides align to TRBD1. The CDR3 totals 15 residues. Germline loops: CDR1 MNHEY, CDR2 SVGAGI. The V gene end was trimmed by 7 bases and the J gene end by 4 bases; junction bases not matched to a gene: 8.